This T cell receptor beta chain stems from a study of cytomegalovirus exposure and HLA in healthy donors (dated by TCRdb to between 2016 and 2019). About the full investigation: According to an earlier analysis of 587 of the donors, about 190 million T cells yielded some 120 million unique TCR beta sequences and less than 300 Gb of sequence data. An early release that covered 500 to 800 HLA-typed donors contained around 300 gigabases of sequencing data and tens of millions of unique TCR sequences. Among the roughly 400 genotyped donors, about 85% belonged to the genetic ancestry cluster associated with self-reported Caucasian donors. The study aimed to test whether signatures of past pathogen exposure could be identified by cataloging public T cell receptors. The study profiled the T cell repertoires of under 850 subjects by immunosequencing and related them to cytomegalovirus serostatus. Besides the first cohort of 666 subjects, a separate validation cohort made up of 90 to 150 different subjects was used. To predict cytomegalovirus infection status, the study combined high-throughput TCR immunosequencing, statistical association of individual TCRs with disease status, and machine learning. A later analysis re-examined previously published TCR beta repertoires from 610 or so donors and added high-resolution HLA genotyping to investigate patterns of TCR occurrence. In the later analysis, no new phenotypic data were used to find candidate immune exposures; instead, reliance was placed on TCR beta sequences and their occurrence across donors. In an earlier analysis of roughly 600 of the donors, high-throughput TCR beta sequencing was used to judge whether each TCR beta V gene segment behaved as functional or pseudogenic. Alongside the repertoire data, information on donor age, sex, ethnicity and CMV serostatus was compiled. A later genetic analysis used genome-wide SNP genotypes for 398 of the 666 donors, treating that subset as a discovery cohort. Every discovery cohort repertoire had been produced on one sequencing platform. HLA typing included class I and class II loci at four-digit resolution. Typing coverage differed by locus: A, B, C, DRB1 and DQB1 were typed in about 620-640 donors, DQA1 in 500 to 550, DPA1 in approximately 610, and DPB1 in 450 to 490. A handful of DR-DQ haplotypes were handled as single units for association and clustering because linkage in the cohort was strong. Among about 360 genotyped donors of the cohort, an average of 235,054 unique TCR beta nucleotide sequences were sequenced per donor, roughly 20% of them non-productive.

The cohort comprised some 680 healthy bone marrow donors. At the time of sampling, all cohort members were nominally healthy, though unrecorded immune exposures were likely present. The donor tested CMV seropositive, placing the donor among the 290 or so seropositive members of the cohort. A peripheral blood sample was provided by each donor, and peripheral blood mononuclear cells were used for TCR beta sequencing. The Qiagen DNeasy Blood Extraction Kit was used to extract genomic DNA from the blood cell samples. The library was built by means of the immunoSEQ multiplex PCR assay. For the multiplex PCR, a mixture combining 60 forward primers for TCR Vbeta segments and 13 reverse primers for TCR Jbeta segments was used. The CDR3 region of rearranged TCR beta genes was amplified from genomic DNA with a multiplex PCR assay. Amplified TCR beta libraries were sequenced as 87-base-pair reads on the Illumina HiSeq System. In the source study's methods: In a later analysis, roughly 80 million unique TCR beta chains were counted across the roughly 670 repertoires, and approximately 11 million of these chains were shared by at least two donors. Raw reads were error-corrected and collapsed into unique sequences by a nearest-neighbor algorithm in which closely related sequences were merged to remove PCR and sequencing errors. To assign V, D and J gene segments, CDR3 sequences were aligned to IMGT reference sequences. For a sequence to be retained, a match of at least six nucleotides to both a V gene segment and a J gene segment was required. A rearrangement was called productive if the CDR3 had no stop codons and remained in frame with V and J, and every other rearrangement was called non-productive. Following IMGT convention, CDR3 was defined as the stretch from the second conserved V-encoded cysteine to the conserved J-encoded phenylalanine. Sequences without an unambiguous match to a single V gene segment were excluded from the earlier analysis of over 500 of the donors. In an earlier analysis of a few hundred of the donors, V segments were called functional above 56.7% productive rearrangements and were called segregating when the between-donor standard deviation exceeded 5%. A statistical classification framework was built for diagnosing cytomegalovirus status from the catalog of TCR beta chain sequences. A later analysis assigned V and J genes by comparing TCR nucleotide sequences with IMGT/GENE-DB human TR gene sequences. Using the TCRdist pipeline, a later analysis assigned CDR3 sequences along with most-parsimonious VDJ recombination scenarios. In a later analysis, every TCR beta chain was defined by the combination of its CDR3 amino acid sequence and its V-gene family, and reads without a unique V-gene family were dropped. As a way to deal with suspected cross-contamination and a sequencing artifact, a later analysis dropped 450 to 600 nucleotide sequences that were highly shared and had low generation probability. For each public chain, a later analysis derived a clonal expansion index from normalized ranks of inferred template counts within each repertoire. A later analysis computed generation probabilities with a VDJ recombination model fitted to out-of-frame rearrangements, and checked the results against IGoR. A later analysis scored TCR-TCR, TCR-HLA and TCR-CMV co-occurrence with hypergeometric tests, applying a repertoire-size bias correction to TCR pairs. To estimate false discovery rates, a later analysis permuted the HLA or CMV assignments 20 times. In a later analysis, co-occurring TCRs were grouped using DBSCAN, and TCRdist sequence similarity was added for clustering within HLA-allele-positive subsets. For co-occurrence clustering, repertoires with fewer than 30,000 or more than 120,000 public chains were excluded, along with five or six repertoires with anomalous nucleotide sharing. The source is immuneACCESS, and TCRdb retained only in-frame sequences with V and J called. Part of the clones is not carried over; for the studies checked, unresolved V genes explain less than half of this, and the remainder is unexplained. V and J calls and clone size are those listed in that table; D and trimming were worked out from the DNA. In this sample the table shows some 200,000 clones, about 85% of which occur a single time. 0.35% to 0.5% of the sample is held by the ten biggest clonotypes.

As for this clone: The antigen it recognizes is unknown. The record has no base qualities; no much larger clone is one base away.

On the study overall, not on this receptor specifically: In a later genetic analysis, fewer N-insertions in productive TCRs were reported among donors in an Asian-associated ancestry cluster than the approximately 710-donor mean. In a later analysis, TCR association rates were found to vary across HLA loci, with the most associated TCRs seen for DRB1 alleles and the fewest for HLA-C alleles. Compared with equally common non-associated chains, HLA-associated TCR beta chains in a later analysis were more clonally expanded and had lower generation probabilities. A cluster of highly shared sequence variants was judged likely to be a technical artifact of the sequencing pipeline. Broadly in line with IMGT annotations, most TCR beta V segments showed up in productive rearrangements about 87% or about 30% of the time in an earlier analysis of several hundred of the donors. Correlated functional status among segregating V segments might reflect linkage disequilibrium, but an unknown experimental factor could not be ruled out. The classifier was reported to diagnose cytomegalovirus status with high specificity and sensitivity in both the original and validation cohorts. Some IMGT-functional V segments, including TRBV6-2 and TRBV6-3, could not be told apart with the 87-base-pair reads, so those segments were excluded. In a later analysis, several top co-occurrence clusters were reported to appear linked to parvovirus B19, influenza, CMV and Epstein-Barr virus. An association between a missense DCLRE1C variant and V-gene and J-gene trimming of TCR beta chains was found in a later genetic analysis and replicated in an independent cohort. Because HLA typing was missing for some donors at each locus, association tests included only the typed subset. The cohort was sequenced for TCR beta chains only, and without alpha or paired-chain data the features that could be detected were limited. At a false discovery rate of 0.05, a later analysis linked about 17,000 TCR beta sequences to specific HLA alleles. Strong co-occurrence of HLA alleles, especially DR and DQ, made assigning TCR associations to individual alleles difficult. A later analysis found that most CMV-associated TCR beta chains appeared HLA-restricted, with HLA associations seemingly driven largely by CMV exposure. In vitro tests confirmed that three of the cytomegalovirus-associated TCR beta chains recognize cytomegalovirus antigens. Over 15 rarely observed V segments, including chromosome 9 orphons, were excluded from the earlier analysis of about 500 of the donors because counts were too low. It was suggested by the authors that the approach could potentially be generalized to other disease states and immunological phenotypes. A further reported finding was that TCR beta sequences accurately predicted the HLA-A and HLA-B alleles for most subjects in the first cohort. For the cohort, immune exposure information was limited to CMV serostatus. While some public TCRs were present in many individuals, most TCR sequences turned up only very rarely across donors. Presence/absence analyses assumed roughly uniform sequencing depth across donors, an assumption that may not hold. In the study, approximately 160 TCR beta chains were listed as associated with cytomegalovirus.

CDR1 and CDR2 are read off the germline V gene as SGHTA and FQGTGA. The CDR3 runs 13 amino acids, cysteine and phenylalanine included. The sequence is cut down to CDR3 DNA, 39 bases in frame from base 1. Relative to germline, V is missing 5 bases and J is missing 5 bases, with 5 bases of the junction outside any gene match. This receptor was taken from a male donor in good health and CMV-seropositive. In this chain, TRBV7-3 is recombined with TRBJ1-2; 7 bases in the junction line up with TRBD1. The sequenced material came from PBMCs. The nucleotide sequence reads TGTGCCAGCAGCCCGGGACAGTCGTATGGCTACACCTTC. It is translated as CASSPGQSYGYTF.